This T cell receptor beta chain derives from a study of blood T cell repertoires in COVID-19. Study background: Sites in the United States, Italy and Spain provided acute and convalescent COVID-19 samples. In each case, the material was cDNA or gDNA derived from T cells, B-cell-depleted T cells, or PBMCs.

As processed by the authors: By means of reference gene primer amplification, nucleated cell counts were estimated. Repertoires were generated with immunoSEQ multiplex PCR, while TCRdb's copy carries only in-frame clones and drops some. The DNA was the basis for D and trimming; V, J and clone size are from that table. The sample holds fewer than 95,000 clones; nearly 90% are singletons and the top ten take approximately 9.3%. Germline CDR1 SGHAT, CDR2 FQNNGV. This CDR3 region has 14 residues. V trimming: 5 bases; J trimming: 3 bases; junction bases outside the gene matches: 4. This sequence joins TRBV11-2 and TRBJ2-7; 10 bases align to TRBD1. Sequencing used peripheral blood. The sequence was collected from a middle-aged man with acute or convalescent COVID-19. The CDR3 protein is CASSADRGDYEQYF. The CDR3 region has the DNA TGTGCCAGCAGCGCGGACAGGGGGGACTACGAGCAGTACTTC.